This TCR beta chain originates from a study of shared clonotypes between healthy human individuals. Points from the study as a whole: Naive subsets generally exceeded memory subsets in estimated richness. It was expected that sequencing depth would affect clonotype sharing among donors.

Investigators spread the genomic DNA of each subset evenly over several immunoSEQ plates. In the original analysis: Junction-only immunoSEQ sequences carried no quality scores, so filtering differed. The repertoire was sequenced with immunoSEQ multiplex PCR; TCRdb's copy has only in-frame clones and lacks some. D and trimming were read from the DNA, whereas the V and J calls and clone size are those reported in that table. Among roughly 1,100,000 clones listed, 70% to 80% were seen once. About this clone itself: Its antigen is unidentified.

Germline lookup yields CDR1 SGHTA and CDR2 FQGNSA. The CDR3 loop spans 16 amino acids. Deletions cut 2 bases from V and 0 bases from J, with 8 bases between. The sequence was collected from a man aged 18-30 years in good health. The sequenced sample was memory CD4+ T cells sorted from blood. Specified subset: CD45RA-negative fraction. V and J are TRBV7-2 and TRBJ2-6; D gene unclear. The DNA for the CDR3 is TGTGCCAGCAGCTTAAGGACCTCCTCTGGGGCCAACGTCCTGACTTTC. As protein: CASSLRTSSGANVLTF.